Listed here are 6 T cell receptor beta chains from one sample, sequenced in a study of cytomegalovirus exposure and HLA in healthy donors. PCR was performed using 60 Vbeta and 13 Jbeta primers. Sequencing was performed with immunoSEQ multiplex PCR; in TCRdb, only in-frame clones are kept and a portion is missing. The sample has about 89,000 clones; about 80% are singletons. Specimen: PBMCs. All receptors come from a young man in good health and CMV-seropositive.

This clone was counted only a few times. This sequence joins TRBV6-6 and TRBJ2-7; 8 nucleotides align to TRBD2. The CDR3 length is 15 residues. From germline, CDR1 is MNHNY and CDR2 SVGAGI (reference sequence). Trimming took 7 bases from V and 4 from J; bases not matched to a gene: 12. This chain's CDR3 is CASNPEAGGAYEQYF. The CDR3 nucleotides read TGTGCCAGCAATCCGGAGGCCGGGGGGGCGTACGAGCAGTACTTC.

The rearrangement links TRBV28 to TRBJ2-1; D gene ambiguous. The CDR3 loop spans 13 amino acids. CDR1 is MDHEN, CDR2 SYDVKM, per germline. The ends were cut back, 3 bases at V and 5 bases at J, with 8 bases in the middle. The CDR3 sequence: CASSFYIDNEQFF. For the CDR3, the DNA is TGTGCCAGCAGTTTTTATATCGACAATGAGCAGTTCTTC.

V is TRBV9 and J is TRBJ2-7; 12 bases match TRBD2. The germline CDR1 and CDR2 sequences are SGDLS and YYNGEE. The V and J ends lost 4 bases and 5 bases, in that order; junction bases with no gene match: 7. The CDR3 covers 15 residues. CDR3 residues: CASSQGLAGWDEQYF. The CDR3 DNA follows: TGTGCCAGCAGCCAAGGACTAGCGGGGTGGGACGAGCAGTACTTC.

This clone has a handful of counts. This chain uses TRBV27 with TRBJ1-1, with D possibly matching TRBD1 (6 bases). Trimming removed 3 bases from V and 0 bases from J, with 20 bases in between. This CDR3 region has 18 residues. The germline V gene encodes CDR1 MNHEY and CDR2 SMNVEV (reference sequence). CDR3 sequence: CASSFSYRPGQLNTEAFF. The CDR3 nucleotides are TGTGCCAGCAGTTTCTCATATCGTCCCGGACAGCTGAACACTGAAGCTTTCTTT.

CDR3 sequence: CASSLGSGNTEAFF. The CDR3 DNA is TGTGCCAGCAGCTTAGGGTCAGGGAACACTGAAGCTTTCTTT. The chain carries TRBV11-2 and TRBJ1-1; D call uncertain. The CDR3 has 14 residues. With 1 base removed from V and 1 base from J, the gap between germline ends came to 7 bases. The germline V gene encodes CDR1 SGHAT and CDR2 FQNNGV.

The chain carries TRBV2 and TRBJ1-1, with D possibly being TRBD1 (6 bases). From germline, CDR1 is SNHLY and CDR2 FYNNEI. This CDR3 contains 17 residues. Between the trimmed V and J ends, which lost 3 bases and 0 bases, there was a span of 17 bases. CDR3 amino acids: CASSDGGARRLNTEAFF. The CDR3 coding sequence is TGTGCCAGCAGTGACGGGGGGGCGCGTCGTTTGAACACTGAAGCTTTCTTT.